This T cell receptor (beta chain) came from a study of CD8 T cells in ankylosing spondylitis. Study-wide findings and caveats: The clones that were linked to disease were reported to be significantly enriched in matched synovial fluid samples from ankylosing spondylitis patients. Seemingly characteristic of ankylosing spondylitis blood was a TCR beta motif consisting of about 8 highly homologous variants.

Libraries for TCR beta were made by quantitative 5'-RACE with molecular barcodes. TCRdb re-derived calls from the 5' RACE reads in MiXCR, one entry per CDR3 protein. The sample yields 750,000 to 850,000 distinct CDR3 sequences, about 12% seen once. This clonotype was counted between two and nine times. What it binds is unknown. There are 17 residues in the CDR3. Germline lookup yields CDR1 SGHKS and CDR2 YYEKEE (reference sequence). J was trimmed by 0 bases and V by 3 bases; bases with no gene match: 3. The receptor comes from a male donor with ankylosing spondylitis. The chain uses TRBV5-5 and TRBJ2-1; 13 bases agree with TRBD2. Specimen: blood, either unsorted or a sorted T cell fraction (not recorded which). CDR3 bases: TGTGCCAGCAGCTCCGGGACTAGCGGGGCCTCCTACAATGAGCAGTTCTTC. Translating it yields CASSSGTSGASYNEQFF.